This T cell receptor (beta chain) was profiled in a study of T-cell memory formation after mild COVID-19. TCRdb reanalysed the 5' RACE reads using MiXCR and keeps one entry per CDR3 protein. Of roughly 480,000 distinct CDR3 sequences in the sample, approximately 23% were seen once. Study results and limitations: CD4+ contracting clones were mainly CM and EM; CD8+ ones, EMRA.

This clonotype was seen a handful of times. Its target is not known. The receptor's source is an adult woman who had mild COVID-19 (a few samples of this study predate the infection). Cell type and time point are not known. The sequenced material came from PBMCs or a T cell subset sorted from them (not recorded which).

This CDR3 reads CASSLGQGLPAFF. The CDR3 DNA reads TGTGCCAGCAGTTTAGGACAGGGCCTGCCTGCTTTCTTT. J is TRBJ1-1 and V is TRBV28, with TRBD1 matching 8 bases. CDR3 length: 13 amino acids. The germline V gene encodes CDR1 MDHEN and CDR2 SYDVKM. V dropped 2 bases and J dropped 11; count of bases not matched to a gene: 7.